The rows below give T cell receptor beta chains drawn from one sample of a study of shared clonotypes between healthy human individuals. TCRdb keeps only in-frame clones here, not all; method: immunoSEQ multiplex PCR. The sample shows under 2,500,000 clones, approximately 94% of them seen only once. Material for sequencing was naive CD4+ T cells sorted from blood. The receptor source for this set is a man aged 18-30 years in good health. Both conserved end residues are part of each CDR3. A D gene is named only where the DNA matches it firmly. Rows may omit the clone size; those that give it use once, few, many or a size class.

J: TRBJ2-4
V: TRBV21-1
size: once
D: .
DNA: TGTGCCAGCAGCAAAGCGTGTCTCACTAAAAACATTCAGTACTTC
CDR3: CASSKACLTKNIQYF

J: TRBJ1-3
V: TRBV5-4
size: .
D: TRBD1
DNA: TGTGCCAGCAGCTCAGCCCGGGACAGGGCAAGCAGTGGAAACACCATATATTTT
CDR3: CASSSARDRASSGNTIYF

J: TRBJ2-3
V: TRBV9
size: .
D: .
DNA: TGTGCCAGCAGCGTAGTGTCGGGTACAGATACGCAGTATTTT
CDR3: CASSVVSGTDTQYF

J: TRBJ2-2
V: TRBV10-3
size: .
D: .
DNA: TGTGCCATCACCGGGGCCCAGAACACCGGGGAGCTGTTTTTT
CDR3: CAITGAQNTGELFF

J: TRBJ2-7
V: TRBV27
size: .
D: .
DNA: TGTGCCAGCAGTTTTGAGGCAGGTCTCTCCTACGAGCAGTACTTC
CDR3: CASSFEAGLSYEQYF

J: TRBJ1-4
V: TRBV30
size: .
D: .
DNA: TGTGCCTGGAGTGTATACGGGGGATCAACTAATGAAAAACTGTTTTTT
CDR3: CAWSVYGGSTNEKLFF

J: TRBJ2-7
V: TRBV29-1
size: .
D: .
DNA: TGCAGCGTTGAAGTCTGGGACAAGGGCATCCACGAGCAGTACTTC
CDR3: CSVEVWDKGIHEQYF

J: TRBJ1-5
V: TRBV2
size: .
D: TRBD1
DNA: TGTGCCAGCAGGGAAGGGGGCGCGGGCCAGCCCCAGCATTTT
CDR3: CASREGGAGQPQHF

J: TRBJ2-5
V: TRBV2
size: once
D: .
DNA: TGTGCCAGCAGTGAGGGGCGGGAGACCCAGTACTTC
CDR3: CASSEGRETQYF

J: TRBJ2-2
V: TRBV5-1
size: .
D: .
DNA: TGCGCCAGCAGCGGTCACAGGGAGACGAACACCGGGGAGCTGTTTTTT
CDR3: CASSGHRETNTGELFF

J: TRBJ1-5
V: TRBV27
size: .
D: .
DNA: TGTGCCAGCAGCCCACGGCTTTCGTGGCAGGTCAATCAGCCCCAGCATTTT
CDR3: CASSPRLSWQVNQPQHF

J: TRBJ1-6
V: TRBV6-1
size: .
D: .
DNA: TGTGCCAGCAGCGGAGGGGGGACCTATAATTCACCCCTCCACTTT
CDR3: CASSGGGTYNSPLHF

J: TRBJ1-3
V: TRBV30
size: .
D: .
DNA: TGTGCCTGGAGTACCGACGGATACTCTGGAAACACCATATATTTT
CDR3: CAWSTDGYSGNTIYF

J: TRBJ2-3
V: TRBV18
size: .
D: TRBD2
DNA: TGTGCCAGCTCACCACCGGCTAGCGGGAGTTCAGATACGCAGTATTTT
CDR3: CASSPPASGSSDTQYF

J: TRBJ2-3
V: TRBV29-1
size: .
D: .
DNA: TGCAGCGCCGAAGCGCAGTATTTT
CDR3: CSAEAQYF

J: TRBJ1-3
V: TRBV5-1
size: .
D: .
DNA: TGCGCCAGCAGCTTGGAGGGGAGTGGAAACACCATATATTTT
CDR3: CASSLEGSGNTIYF

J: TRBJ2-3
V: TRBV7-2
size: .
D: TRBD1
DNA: TGTGCCAGCAGCTTAGCCCCGGGACAGGACACAGATACGCAGTATTTT
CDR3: CASSLAPGQDTDTQYF

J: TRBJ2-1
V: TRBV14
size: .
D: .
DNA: TGTGCCAGCAGCCAAGGGAACCCGGGGAATGAGCAGTTCTTC
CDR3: CASSQGNPGNEQFF

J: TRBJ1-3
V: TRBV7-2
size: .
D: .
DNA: TGTGCCAGCAGCTTAGGAGGGCAGCACTCTGGAAGCACCATATATTTT
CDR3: CASSLGGQHSGSTIYF

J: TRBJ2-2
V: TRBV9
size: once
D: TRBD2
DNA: TGTGCCAGCAGCGTGTCTTCCGGGAGGATCACCGGGGAGCTGTTTTTT
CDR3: CASSVSSGRITGELFF

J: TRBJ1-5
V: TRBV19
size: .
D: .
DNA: TGTGCCAGTAGTATGGAATATCAATGGGGGGGGTATCAGCCCCAGCATTTT
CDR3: CASSMEYQWGGYQPQHF

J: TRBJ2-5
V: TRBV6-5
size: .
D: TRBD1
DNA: TGTGCCAGCAGGCCGACAGGGCGGGAGACCCAGTACTTC
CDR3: CASRPTGRETQYF

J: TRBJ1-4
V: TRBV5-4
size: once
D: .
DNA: TGTGCCAGCAGCTTGGCGCCGGGACGGAGTGAAAAACTGTTTTTT
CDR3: CASSLAPGRSEKLFF

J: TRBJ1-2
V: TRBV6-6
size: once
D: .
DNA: TGTGCCAGCAGCCCCCGTTTAGAATTATCTAACTATGGCTACACCTTC
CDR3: CASSPRLELSNYGYTF

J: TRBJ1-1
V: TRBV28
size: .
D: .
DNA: TGTGCCAGCAGTGACACAGGGATGTATGCTGAAGCTTTCTTT
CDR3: CASSDTGMYAEAFF

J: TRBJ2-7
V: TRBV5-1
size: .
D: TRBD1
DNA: TGCGCCAGCAGCCTGGACAGGGGGTACTACGAGCAGTACTTC
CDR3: CASSLDRGYYEQYF

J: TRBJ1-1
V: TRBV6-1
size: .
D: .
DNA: TGTGCCAGCAGCCCCAACATGCAGAACACTGAAGCTTTCTTT
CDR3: CASSPNMQNTEAFF

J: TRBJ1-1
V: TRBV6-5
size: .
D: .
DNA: TGTGCCAGCAGTTCTTCTAATCGCCCACCCGAAGCTTTCTTT
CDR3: CASSSSNRPPEAFF

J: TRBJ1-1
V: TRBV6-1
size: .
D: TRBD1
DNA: TGTGCCAGCAGCGGGACAGGGTTGGGCACTGAAGCTTTCTTT
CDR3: CASSGTGLGTEAFF

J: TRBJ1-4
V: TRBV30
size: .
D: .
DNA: TGTGCCTGGAGTGGCAGGGCAACTAATGAAAAACTGTTTTTT
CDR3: CAWSGRATNEKLFF

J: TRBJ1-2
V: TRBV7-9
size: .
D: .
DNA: TGTGCCAGCAGCTTAGAAGGGGCGAGCTATGGCTACACCTTC
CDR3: CASSLEGASYGYTF

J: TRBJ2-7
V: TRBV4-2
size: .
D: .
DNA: TGTGCCAGCAGCCACCTCGGACAGGAGGGGACCTACGAGCAGTACTTC
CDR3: CASSHLGQEGTYEQYF

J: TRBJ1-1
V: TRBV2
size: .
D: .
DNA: TGTGCCAGCAGTGAATTAGGGATGGCTTTCTTT
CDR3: CASSELGMAFF

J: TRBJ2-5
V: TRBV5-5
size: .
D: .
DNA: TGTGCCAGCAGCTTGGAAGGACAAGAGACCCAGTACTTC
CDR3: CASSLEGQETQYF

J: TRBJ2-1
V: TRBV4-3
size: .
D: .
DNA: TGCGCCAGCAGCCAAGAAGAGCCCAAAAGTAGGTGGGGTGTCAAATACGTTGAGCAGTTCTTC
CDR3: CASSQEEPKSRWGVKYVEQFF

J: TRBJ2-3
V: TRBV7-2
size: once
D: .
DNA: TGTGCCAGCAGCGGGACGGCGACCGCTAGCCAGGATACGCAGTATTTT
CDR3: CASSGTATASQDTQYF

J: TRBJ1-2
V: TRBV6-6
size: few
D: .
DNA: TGTGCCAGCAGTCCTGGGAGCGGCTATGGCTACACCTTC
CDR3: CASSPGSGYGYTF

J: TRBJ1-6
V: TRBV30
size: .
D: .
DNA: TGTGCCTGGAGTGTGTCAGGGGTAACATTCGGGTCACCCCTCCACTTT
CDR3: CAWSVSGVTFGSPLHF

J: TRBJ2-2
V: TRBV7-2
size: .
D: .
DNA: TGTGCCAGCAGCTTAGCAGGACTGTCGAACACCGGGGAGCTGTTTTTT
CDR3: CASSLAGLSNTGELFF

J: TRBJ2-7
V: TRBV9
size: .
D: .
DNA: TGTGCCAGCAGCGTACTCCCCTCGGGGGCAGGGAGTTTCTACGAGCAGTACTTC
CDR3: CASSVLPSGAGSFYEQYF

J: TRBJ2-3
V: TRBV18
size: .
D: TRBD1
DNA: TGTGCCAGCTCACGGGACAGGGCTAAAACAGATACGCAGTATTTT
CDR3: CASSRDRAKTDTQYF

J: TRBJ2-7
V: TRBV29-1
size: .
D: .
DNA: TGCAGCGGGGGGGTAGGCGGCACCTACGAGCAGTACTTC
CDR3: CSGGVGGTYEQYF

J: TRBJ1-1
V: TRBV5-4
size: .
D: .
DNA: TGTGCCAGCAGCTTGGAGGCACGCAACACTGAAGCTTTCTTT
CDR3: CASSLEARNTEAFF

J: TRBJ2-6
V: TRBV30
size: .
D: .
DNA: TGTGCCTGGGAAGCTGGGGCCAACGTCCTGACTTTC
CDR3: CAWEAGANVLTF

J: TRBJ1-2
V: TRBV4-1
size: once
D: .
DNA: TGCGCCAGCAGCCAAGGGACACAGGGATTGCGGGGCTACACCTTC
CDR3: CASSQGTQGLRGYTF

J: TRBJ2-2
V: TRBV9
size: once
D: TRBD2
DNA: TGTGCCAGCAGCGTAGAAGGACTAGCGGGAGGAAGGGGGACCGGGGAGCTGTTTTTT
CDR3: CASSVEGLAGGRGTGELFF

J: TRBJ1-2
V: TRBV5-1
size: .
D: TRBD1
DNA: TGCGCCAGCAGCCCCATTCGAGGGGGCGAGTCTAATGGCTACACCTTC
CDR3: CASSPIRGGESNGYTF

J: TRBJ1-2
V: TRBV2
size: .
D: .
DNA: TGTGCCAGCAGTTACCGGGACGGGGACTATGGCTACACCTTC
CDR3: CASSYRDGDYGYTF

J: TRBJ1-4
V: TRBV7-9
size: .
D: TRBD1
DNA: TGTGCCAGCAGCCGACAGGGGGGTGAAAAACTGTTTTTT
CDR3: CASSRQGGEKLFF

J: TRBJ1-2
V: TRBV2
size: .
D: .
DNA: TGTGCCAGCAGTCTGACAGGCCTTTCTGGCTACACCTTC
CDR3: CASSLTGLSGYTF

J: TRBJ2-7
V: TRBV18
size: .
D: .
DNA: TGTGCCAGCTCACCGACTCGAGCTTTTGGGTCCTACGAGCAGTACTTC
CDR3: CASSPTRAFGSYEQYF

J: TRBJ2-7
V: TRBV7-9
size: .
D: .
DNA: TGTGCCAGCAGCCCAGGGAGGAAGGAGAACGAGCAGTACTTC
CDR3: CASSPGRKENEQYF

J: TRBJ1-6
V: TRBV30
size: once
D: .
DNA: TGTGCCTGGAGGGGGTCTTATAATTCACCCCTCCACTTT
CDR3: CAWRGSYNSPLHF

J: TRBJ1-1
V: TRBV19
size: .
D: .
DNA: TGTGCCAGTAGCTTCTCTGGGGCGGGGACTGAAGCTTTCTTT
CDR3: CASSFSGAGTEAFF

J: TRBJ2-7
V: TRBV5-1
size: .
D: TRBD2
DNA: TGCGCCAGCAGGGTAGTAGCGGGCACCTACGAGCAGTACTTC
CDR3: CASRVVAGTYEQYF

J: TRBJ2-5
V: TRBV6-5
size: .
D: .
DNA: TGTGCCAGCAGAAGAGGGGTGTCAGAGACCCAGTACTTC
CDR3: CASRRGVSETQYF

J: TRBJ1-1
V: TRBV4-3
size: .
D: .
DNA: TGCGCCAGCAGCCAAGAATCCCGGACAGACACTGAAGCTTTCTTT
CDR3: CASSQESRTDTEAFF

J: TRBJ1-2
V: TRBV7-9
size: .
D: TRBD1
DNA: TGTGCCAGCAGCTTATCCGCAGGGGGCCGGGGCTACACCTTC
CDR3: CASSLSAGGRGYTF

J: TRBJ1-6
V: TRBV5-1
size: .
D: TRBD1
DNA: TGCGCCAGCAGCTTCAGGACAGGGAGTAATTCACCCCTCCACTTT
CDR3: CASSFRTGSNSPLHF

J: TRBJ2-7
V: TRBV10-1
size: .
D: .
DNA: TGCGCCACCCGTCTTGCAGGGGTCCTCCGACTCGAGCAGTACTTC
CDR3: CATRLAGVLRLEQYF